The 11 T cell receptor beta chains below come from one sample, sequenced in a study of control samples from healthy donors and cancer patients. The repertoire was sequenced with immunoSEQ multiplex PCR; TCRdb's copy has only in-frame clones and lacks some. The table lists over 150,000 clones, 80% to 95% of them singletons. What was sequenced was blood. These receptors all come from a woman in her thirties or forties in good health.

The chain carries TRBV3-1 (or the pseudogene TRBV3-2) and TRBJ1-4; 7 bases are shared with TRBD1. This CDR3 is 14 amino acids long. V shed 10 bases and J 4 bases; nucleotides not matched to a gene: 9. Germline V gives CDR1 LGHDT, CDR2 YNNKEL (reference sequence). CDR3 in amino acids: CANLPGQLNEKLFF. In DNA form, the CDR3 reads TGTGCCAACCTGCCGGGACAGCTTAATGAAAAACTGTTTTTT.

The chain couples TRBV3-1 (or the pseudogene TRBV3-2) to TRBJ2-1; 7 bases line up with TRBD1. The CDR3 runs 14 residues. V shed 3 bases and J 6 bases; nucleotides not matched to a gene: 5. CDR1 is LGHDT and CDR2 is YNNKEL in the germline V gene (reference sequence). CDR3 sequence reads: CASSQVGTANEQFF. CDR3 coding DNA: TGTGCCAGCAGCCAGGTCGGGACAGCCAATGAGCAGTTCTTC.

The chain is built from TRBV11-2 and TRBJ2-1, with TRBD2 as a possible D gene (6 bases). CDR1 is SGHAT and CDR2 is FQNNGV in the germline V gene. Trimming pared 3 bases from V and 5 bases from J, leaving 11 bases between. CDR3 length equals 14 residues. CDR3 loop: CASSLGLFDNEQFF. In DNA, the CDR3 is TGTGCCAGCAGCTTGGGACTTTTTGACAATGAGCAGTTCTTC.

The chain is built from TRBV5-1 and TRBJ1-5; unclear D gene. Germline V CDR1 and CDR2: SGHRS, YFSETQ. The V end was cut by 0 bases, the J end by 0 bases, with 7 bases between. CDR3 size: 15 residues. The CDR3 nucleotides read TGCGCCAGCAGCTTGGGGGCCAATAGCAATCAGCCCCAGCATTTT. This translates into CASSLGANSNQPQHF.

CDR3 amino acids: CASSYQLKHPGQDAYEQYF. CDR3 coding DNA: TGTGCCAGCAGCTATCAACTCAAACATCCGGGACAGGATGCCTACGAGCAGTACTTC. This sequence joins TRBV7-2 and TRBJ2-7; 8 bases line up with TRBD1. The CDR3 is made up of 19 amino acids. The germline V gene encodes CDR1 SGHTA and CDR2 FQGNSA. Losses at the gene ends were 4 bases for V and 2 bases for J; bases not matched to a gene: 19.

This sequence joins TRBV3-1 (or the pseudogene TRBV3-2) and TRBJ2-3; 10 bases are shared with TRBD2. Germline lookup yields CDR1 LGHDT and CDR2 YNNKEL (reference sequence). The CDR3 is 17 residues long. J gave up 4 bases and V 5 bases, and 12 bases lay outside the gene matches. CDR3 sequence reads: CASSDKLGSGGSDTQYF. CDR3 nucleotide sequence: TGTGCCAGCAGCGATAAGCTGGGTAGCGGGGGGTCAGATACGCAGTATTTT.

This clone was detected once. The V gene is TRBV5-1, the J gene TRBJ2-3, with 14 bases fitting TRBD2. This CDR3 region has 15 residues. The V gene's germline CDR1 is SGHRS and CDR2 YFSETQ. Trimming took 4 bases from V and 6 from J; bases not matched to a gene: 4. The CDR3: CASSIGTSGGDTQYF. The CDR3 bases are TGCGCCAGCAGCATCGGGACTAGCGGGGGTGATACGCAGTATTTT.

The V gene is TRBV28, the J gene TRBJ2-7, with D perhaps matching TRBD2 (6 bases). The CDR3 runs 9 residues. Per germline, CDR1 MDHEN and CDR2 SYDVKM. V was shortened by 8 bases and J by 7 bases, with 6 bases between the two germline ends. The CDR3 DNA reads as TGTGCCAGCGGGGGGGAGCAGTACTTC. Translation gives CASGGEQYF. Variable domain in full (rest from reference TRBV28 and TRBJ2-7): DVKVTQSSRYLVKRTGEKVFLECVQDMDHENMFWYRQDPGLGLRLIYFSYDVKMKEKGDIPEGYSVSREKKERFSLILESASTNQTSMYLCASGGEQYFGPGTRLTVT.

The gene calls are TRBV18 and TRBJ1-4; TRBD1 aligns across 7 bases. Germline loops: CDR1 KGHSH, CDR2 LQKENI. V lost 1 base and J lost 5; bases outside the gene matches: 4. This CDR3 has 15 amino acids. CDR3 loop: CASSPRAGQNEKLFF. The CDR3 DNA sequence: TGTGCCAGCTCACCACGGGCGGGACAGAATGAAAAACTGTTTTTT. Looking up the rest from reference TRBV18 and TRBJ1-4 gives the full variable domain: NAGVMQNPRHLVRRRGQEARLRCSPMKGHSHVYWYRQLPEEGLKFMVYLQKENIIDESGMPKERFSAEFPKEGPSILRIQQVVRGDSAAYFCASSPRAGQNEKLFFGSGTQLSVL.

The rearrangement joins TRBV19 to TRBJ2-7, with D possibly TRBD1 on 6 matching bases. Germline V CDR1 and CDR2: LNHDA, SQIVND (reference sequence). The V end was cut by 3 bases, the J end by 2 bases, with 14 bases between. This CDR3 is 15 amino acids long. The CDR3 loop is CASSIEGVGPYEQYF. For the CDR3, the DNA is TGTGCCAGTAGTATTGAGGGGGTCGGCCCCTACGAGCAGTACTTC.

This rearrangement joins TRBV6-5 to TRBJ1-2, with a weak D call TRBD1 (6 bases). In germline, CDR1 is MNHEY, CDR2 SVGAGI. This CDR3 contains 14 residues. Trimming pared 8 bases from V and 4 bases from J, leaving 17 bases between. For the CDR3, the DNA is TGTGCCAGCTCAAAGGGAGGGGGGGGCTATGGCTACACCTTC. Its translation is CASSKGGGGYGYTF.